Described below is a single TCR beta chain sequence and its context. The sample belongs to a study of patients and donors after allogeneic stem cell transplantation. TCRdb re-called the RT-PCR reads with MiXCR, one entry per CDR3 protein. The sample lists 190,000 or so distinct CDR3 sequences, over 30% occurring once. V lost 3 bases to trimming and J lost 1 base, with 10 bases between them. The CDR3 spans 14 residues. The germline V gene encodes CDR1 SGDLS and CDR2 YYNGEE. This rearrangement joins TRBV9 to TRBJ1-1, with D perhaps TRBD1 (5 bases). Sample: blood, either unsorted or a sorted T cell fraction (not recorded which). The clonotype was recovered from a human donor who was either an allogeneic HSCT recipient or a stem cell or donor lymphocyte infusion donor (not recorded which). It is not recorded whose cells these are; they may come from a transplant donor. The CDR3 DNA sequence: TGTGCCAGCAGCGCCCCGACAGAGAACACTGAAGCTTTCTTT. It specifies CASSAPTENTEAFF.